This TCR beta chain was recovered during a study of T cells in Graves' hyperthyroidism and ophthalmopathy. The V and J ends lost 1 base and 7 bases respectively, with 19 bases between them. The CDR3 runs to 15 residues. Germline V gene data show CDR1 as DFQATT and CDR2 as SNEGSKA (reference sequence). Patients between 18 and 65 years old had hyperthyroidism, newly diagnosed and lasting under 2 months. An approximately 9.8 ml volume of fresh peripheral blood provided the PBMCs. The TCR beta CDR3 regions underwent amplification using RNA transcripts as the source. Primed by the HTBI set, a first-round RT-PCR was run on the TCR CDR3. TCRdb passed the multiplex PCR reads through MiXCR, listing each CDR3 protein once. The table includes some 690,000 distinct CDR3 sequences, 15% to 20% detected once.

The chain recombines TRBV20-1 with TRBJ2-5, with D maybe TRBD1 (6 bases). The sequenced material came from blood. This receptor was taken from a man aged 50 to 60 with Graves' hyperthyroidism. In nucleotides, the CDR3 is TGCAGTGCTAGAGCGGATGGACAGCTGAGGGGGACCCAGTACTTC. It yields the protein CSARADGQLRGTQYF.